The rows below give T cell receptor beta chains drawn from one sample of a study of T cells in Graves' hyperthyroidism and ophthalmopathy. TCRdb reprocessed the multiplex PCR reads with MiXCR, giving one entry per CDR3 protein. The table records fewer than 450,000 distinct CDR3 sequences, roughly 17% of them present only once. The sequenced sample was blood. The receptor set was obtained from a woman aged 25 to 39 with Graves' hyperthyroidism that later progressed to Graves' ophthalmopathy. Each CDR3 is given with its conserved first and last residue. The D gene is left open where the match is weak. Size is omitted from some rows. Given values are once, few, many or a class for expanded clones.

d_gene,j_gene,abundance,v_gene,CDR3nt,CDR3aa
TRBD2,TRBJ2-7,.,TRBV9,TGTGCCAGCAGCCCCGGGACTAGCGGGTACAACGAGCAGTACTTC,CASSPGTSGYNEQYF
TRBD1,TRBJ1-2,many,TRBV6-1,TGTGCCAGCAGTTACATGATGGACAGGGCAGGCGGCTACACCTTC,CASSYMMDRAGGYTF
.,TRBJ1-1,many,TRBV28,TGTGCCAGCAATGAGAAATTATACACTGAAGCTTTCTTT,CASNEKLYTEAFF
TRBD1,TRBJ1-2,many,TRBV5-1,TGCGCCAGCAGCCGTGCCGGACAGGAATATGGCTACACCTTC,CASSRAGQEYGYTF
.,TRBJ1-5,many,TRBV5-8,TGTGCCAGCAGCGGGAGGGTGGGCAATCAGCCCCAGCATTTT,CASSGRVGNQPQHF
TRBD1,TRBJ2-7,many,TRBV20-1,TGCAGTGCTAGAGGGACAGGAAGTTCCTACGAGCAGTACTTC,CSARGTGSSYEQYF
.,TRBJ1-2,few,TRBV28,TGTGCCAGCAGTTTAAGCCCCCCGGCACATGGCTACACCTTC,CASSLSPPAHGYTF
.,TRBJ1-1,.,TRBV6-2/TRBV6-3,TGTGCCGGCAGTTACTCCGGTTTTCTTAGGGCCGTGGACACTGAAGCTTTCTTT,CAGSYSGFLRAVDTEAFF
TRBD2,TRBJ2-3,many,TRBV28,TGTGCCAGCAGCCCGGGGACTAGCGGGAGGGCCTATAGCACAGATACGCAGTATTTT,CASSPGTSGRAYSTDTQYF
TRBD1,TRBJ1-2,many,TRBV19,TGTGCCAGTAGTCTGGACAGGGGAAGCGGCTACACCTTC,CASSLDRGSGYTF
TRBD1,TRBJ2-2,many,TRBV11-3,TGTGCCAGCAGCAGCGGGACAGGGAAAGCTGGCACCGGGGAGCTGTTTTTT,CASSSGTGKAGTGELFF
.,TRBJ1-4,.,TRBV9,TGTGCCAGCAGCGCCGATGCAGGGCACGAAAAACTGTTTTTT,CASSADAGHEKLFF
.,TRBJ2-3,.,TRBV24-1,TGTGCCACCAGTTGGAGGAGCTCTAGCACAAATACGCAGTATTTT,CATSWRSSSTNTQYF
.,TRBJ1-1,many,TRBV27,TGTGCCAGCAGTTTATCGGGGGGAGGATCTGAAGCTTTCTTT,CASSLSGGGSEAFF
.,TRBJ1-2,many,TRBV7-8,TGTGCCAGCAGCGCCCACTATACAGCTAACTATGGCTACACCTTC,CASSAHYTANYGYTF
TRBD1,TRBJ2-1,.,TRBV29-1,TGCAGCGTGTCAGAACAGGGGGCCGTTGAGCAGTTCTTC,CSVSEQGAVEQFF
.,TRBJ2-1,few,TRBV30,TGTGCCTGGAGTGTACTCGGCACCCCCGTTTACAATGAGCAGTTCTTC,CAWSVLGTPVYNEQFF
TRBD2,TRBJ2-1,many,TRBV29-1,TGCAGCGCCTCCCCGGGACTAGCGAGTGGAACGAGCTCCTACAATGAGCAGTTCTTC,CSASPGLASGTSSYNEQFF
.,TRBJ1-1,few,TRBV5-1,TGCGCCAGCATAGCAGGGGATACTGAAGCTTTCTTT,CASIAGDTEAFF
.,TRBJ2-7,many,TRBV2,TGTGCCAGCAAGGGATTAGGGGATTACGAGCAGTACTTC,CASKGLGDYEQYF
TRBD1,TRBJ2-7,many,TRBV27,TGTGCCAGCAGTGACCTTGGACAGGGAATGATCGCCGAGCAGTACTTC,CASSDLGQGMIAEQYF
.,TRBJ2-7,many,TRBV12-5,TGTGCTAGTGGTTTTACGAGGAGACAGACCTACGAGCAGTACTTC,CASGFTRRQTYEQYF
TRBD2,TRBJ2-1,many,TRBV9,TGTGCCAGCAGCGCGTGGCCCAGCGGGAGGGCCTACAATGAGCAGTTCTTC,CASSAWPSGRAYNEQFF
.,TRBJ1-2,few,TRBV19,TGTGCCAGTAGTATAGCCAGGGGTAACTATGGCTACACCTTC,CASSIARGNYGYTF
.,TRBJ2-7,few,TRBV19,TGTGCCAGTAGTACCGGCGGGTCTGGGAACGAGCAGTACTTC,CASSTGGSGNEQYF
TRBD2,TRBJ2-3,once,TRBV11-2,TGTGCCAGCAGCTTAAAGCGGACTAGCGATACGCAGTATTTT,CASSLKRTSDTQYF
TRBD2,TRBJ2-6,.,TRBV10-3,TGTGCCATCAGTGACGGGGGGTCTGGGGCCAACGCCCTGACTTTC,CAISDGGSGANALTF